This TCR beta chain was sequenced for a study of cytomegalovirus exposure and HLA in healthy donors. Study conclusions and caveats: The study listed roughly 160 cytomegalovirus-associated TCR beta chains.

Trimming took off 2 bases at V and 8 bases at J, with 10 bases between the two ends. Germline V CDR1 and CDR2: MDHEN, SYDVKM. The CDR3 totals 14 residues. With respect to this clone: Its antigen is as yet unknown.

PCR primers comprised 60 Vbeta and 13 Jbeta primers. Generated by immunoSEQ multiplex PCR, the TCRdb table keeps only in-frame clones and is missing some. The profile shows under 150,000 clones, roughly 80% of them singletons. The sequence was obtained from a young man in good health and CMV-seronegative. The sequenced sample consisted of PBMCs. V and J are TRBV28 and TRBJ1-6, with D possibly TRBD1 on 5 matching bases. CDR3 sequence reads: CASSLAGYYSPLHF. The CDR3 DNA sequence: TGTGCCAGCAGTTTAGCAGGGTATTATTCACCCCTCCACTTT.